This is a list of T cell receptor delta chains from one sample in a study of gamma-delta T cells after stem cell transplantation. TCRdb used CATT to re-call clones from the RT-PCR reads. The table lists about 1,600 delta-chain clones, approximately 6% of them singletons. Sequencing was done on a sample of gamma-delta T cells. All receptors derive from a human donor. It is not recorded whose cells these are; they may come from a transplant donor. CDR3s include the opening cysteine and the closing phenylalanine or tryptophan. Each record gives: J gene, V gene, clone size, D gene, CDR3 protein, CDR3 DNA. A D gene is named only where the DNA matches it firmly. The size of a clone is reported for some rows only, either as once, few or many, or as a class for expanded clones.

>TRDJ1|TRDV2|medium-sized|TRDD3
CACDSLGGKVRDKLIF
TGTGCCTGTGACTCACTTGGGGGAAAGGTACGCGATAAACTCATCTTT
>TRDJ1|TRDV2|few|TRDD3
CACDAVRTGGYGWADKLIF
TGTGCCTGTGACGCGGTCCGTACTGGGGGATACGGTTGGGCCGATAAACTCATCTTT
>TRDJ1|TRDV2|once|TRDD3
CACDPLMLGDYTDKLIF
TGTGCCTGTGACCCCTTAATGCTGGGGGACTACACCGATAAACTCATCTTT
>TRDJ2|TRDV2|.|.
CACDTVSSTIITGGIGAQLFF
TGTGCCTGTGACACCGTCAGTAGCACTATCATTACTGGTGGAATCGGAGCACAACTCTTCTTT
>TRDJ1|TRDV2|few|TRDD3
CACDRLGEKTNTDKLIF
TGTGCCTGTGACAGACTGGGGGAGAAAACCAACACCGATAAACTCATCTTT
>TRDJ1|TRDV1|few|.
CALGGTDKLIF
TGTGCTCTTGGGGGAACCGATAAACTCATCTTT
>TRDJ1|TRDV2|few|TRDD3
CACDPLVLGAPTDKLIF
TGTGCCTGTGACCCCTTGGTACTGGGGGCCCCTACCGATAAACTCATCTTT
>TRDJ3|TRDV2|large|TRDD3
CACDTAGGSSWDTRQMFF
TGTGCCTGTGACACCGCTGGGGGGAGCTCCTGGGACACCCGACAGATGTTTTTC
>TRDJ1|TRDV1|few|.
CALGDTLGDHYTDKLIF
TGTGCTCTTGGGGACACCCTGGGTGACCATTACACCGATAAACTCATCTTT
>TRDJ1|TRDV2|few|.
CACDTVSYEVGRAYTDKLIF
TGTGCCTGTGACACCGTTTCATACGAGGTAGGCCGCGCCTACACCGATAAACTCATCTTT
>TRDJ3|TRDV2|.|TRDD3
CACDTVGGPSWDTRQMFF
TGTGCCTGTGACACCGTTGGGGGACCTTCCTGGGACACCCGACAGATGTTTTTC
>TRDJ1|TRDV2|medium-sized|.
CACDTVGGSDKLIF
TGTGCCTGTGACACAGTAGGGGGAAGTGATAAACTCATCTTT
>TRDJ1|TRDV2|.|TRDD3
CACDPLRPGGYILDKLIF
TGTGCCTGTGACCCTTTACGGCCTGGGGGATACATCCTCGATAAACTCATCTTT
>TRDJ1|TRDV2|large|TRDD3
CACDILGDPIKSDKLIF
TGTGCCTGTGACATACTGGGGGACCCTATCAAGTCCGATAAACTCATCTTT
>TRDJ1|TRDV2|.|TRDD3
CACDTLPTTTRTGGTTDKLIF
TGTGCCTGTGACACCCTACCTACGACTACGCGTACTGGGGGGACCACCGATAAACTCATCTTT
>TRDJ1|TRDV2|few|TRDD3
CACDPVLGDPIKSDKLIF
TGTGCCTGTGACCCAGTACTGGGGGACCCTATCAAGTCCGATAAACTCATCTTT
>TRDJ1|TRDV2|few|TRDD3
CACDRLLGDPLTTDKLIF
TGTGCCTGTGACCGCCTACTGGGGGACCCCCTTACCACCGATAAACTCATCTTT
>TRDJ1|TRDV2|large|.
CACDLLPTEATGGQYTDKLIF
TGTGCCTGTGACCTCCTTCCTACCGAGGCTACTGGGGGACAATACACCGATAAACTCATCTTT
>TRDJ1|TRDV2|.|TRDD3
CACDTLTGGYRGYTDKLIF
TGTGCCTGTGACACTCTAACTGGGGGATACCGTGGGTACACCGATAAACTCATCTTT
>TRDJ1|TRDV2|.|TRDD3
CACDSLGATQRNDKLIF
TGTGCCTGTGACTCGCTGGGGGCTACGCAGCGAAACGATAAACTCATCTTT
>TRDJ1|TRDV2|.|.
CACDALLAHTDKLIF
TGTGCCTGTGACGCGCTACTGGCCCACACCGATAAACTCATCTTT